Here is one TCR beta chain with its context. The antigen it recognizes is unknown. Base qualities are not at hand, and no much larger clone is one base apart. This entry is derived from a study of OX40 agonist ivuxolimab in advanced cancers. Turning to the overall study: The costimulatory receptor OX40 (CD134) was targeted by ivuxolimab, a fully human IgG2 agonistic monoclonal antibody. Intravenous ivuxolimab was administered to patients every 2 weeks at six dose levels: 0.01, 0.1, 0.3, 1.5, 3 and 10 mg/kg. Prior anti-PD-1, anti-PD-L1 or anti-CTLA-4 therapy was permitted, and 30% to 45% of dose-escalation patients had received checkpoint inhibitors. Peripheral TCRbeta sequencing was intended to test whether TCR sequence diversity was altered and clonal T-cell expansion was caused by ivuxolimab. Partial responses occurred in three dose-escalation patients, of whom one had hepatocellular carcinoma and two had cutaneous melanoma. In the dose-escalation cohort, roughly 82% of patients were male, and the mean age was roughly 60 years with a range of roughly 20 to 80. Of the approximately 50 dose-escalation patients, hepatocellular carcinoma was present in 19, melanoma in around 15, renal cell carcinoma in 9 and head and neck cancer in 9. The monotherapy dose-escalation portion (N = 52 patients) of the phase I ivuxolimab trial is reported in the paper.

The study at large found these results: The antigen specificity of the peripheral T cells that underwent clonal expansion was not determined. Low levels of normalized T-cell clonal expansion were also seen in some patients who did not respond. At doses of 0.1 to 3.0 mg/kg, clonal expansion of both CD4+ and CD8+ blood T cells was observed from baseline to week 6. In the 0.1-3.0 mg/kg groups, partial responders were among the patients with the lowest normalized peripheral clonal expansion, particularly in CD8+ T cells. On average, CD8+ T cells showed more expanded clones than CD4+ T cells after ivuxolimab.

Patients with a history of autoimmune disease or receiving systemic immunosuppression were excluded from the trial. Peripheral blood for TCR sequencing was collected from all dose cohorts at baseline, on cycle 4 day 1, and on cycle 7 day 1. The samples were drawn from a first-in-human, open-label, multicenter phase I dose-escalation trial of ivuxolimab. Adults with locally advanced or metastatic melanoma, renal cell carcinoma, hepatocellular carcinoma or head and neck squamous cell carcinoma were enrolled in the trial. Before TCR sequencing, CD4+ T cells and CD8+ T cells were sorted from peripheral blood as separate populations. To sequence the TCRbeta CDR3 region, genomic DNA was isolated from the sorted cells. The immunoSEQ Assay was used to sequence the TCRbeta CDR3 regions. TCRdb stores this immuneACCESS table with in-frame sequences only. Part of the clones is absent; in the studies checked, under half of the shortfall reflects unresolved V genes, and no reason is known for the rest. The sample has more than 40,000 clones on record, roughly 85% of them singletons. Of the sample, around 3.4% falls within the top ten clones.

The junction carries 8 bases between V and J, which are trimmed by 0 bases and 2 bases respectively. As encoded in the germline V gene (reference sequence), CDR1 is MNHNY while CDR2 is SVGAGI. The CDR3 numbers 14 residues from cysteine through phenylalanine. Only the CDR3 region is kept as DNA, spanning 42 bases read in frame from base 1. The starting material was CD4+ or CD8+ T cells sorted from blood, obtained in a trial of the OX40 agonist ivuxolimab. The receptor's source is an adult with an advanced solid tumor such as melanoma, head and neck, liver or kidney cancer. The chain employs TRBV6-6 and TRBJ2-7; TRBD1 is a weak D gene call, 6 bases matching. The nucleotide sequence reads TGTGCCAGCAGTTACTCCCGGGACACCTACGAGCAGTACTTC. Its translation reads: CASSYSRDTYEQYF.